Below are 9 T cell receptor beta chains sequenced from a single sample in a study of shared T cell receptors in the human thymus. The repertoire was sequenced with immunoSEQ multiplex PCR; TCRdb's copy has only in-frame clones and lacks some. Of hundreds of thousands of clones in the sample, approximately 78% were seen once. These records were also assigned to another study, of human thymus T cells.

Input material: thymocytes. These receptors were taken from a boy younger than two with a congenital heart defect.

The chain is built from TRBV30 and TRBJ1-5, with unresolved D. The CDR3 consists of 15 residues. Trimming cost V 2 bases and J 5 bases, with 16 bases left between them. Germline loops: CDR1 GTSNPN, CDR2 SVGIG (reference sequence). The CDR3: CAWSPKPTHHQPQHF. CDR3 DNA: TGTGCCTGGAGTCCCAAACCTACCCATCATCAGCCCCAGCATTTT.

The V call is TRBV6-5, the J call TRBJ1-1; the D gene is possibly TRBD1 (5 bases). CDR3 length: 14 amino acids. From germline, CDR1 is MNHEY and CDR2 SVGAGI. The V end was cut by 6 bases, the J end by 3 bases, with 14 bases between. The CDR3, as DNA: TGTGCCAGCAGCCCGACCCTCAGGGACACTGAAGCTTTCTTT. The encoded protein is CASSPTLRDTEAFF.

V is TRBV12-5 and J is TRBJ2-4; 11 bases are a match to TRBD1. Losses at the gene ends were 6 bases for V and 5 bases for J; bases not matched to a gene: 12. Germline V gene data show CDR1 as LGHNT and CDR2 as FRNRAP. This CDR3 is built from 17 residues. CDR3 sequence reads: CASGWDRGSVLENIQYF. In nucleotides, the CDR3 is TGTGCTAGTGGCTGGGACAGGGGGTCTGTTTTAGAAAACATTCAGTACTTC.

The gene calls are TRBV4-1 and TRBJ2-5; 7 bases line up with TRBD2. J lost 1 base, V lost 6 bases, and 11 bases had no gene match. The CDR3 totals 16 residues. In germline, CDR1 is MGHRA, CDR2 YSYEKL. This chain's CDR3 is CASSPGGSGPQETQYF. CDR3 in DNA: TGCGCCAGCAGTCCTGGGGGTAGCGGGCCCCAAGAGACCCAGTACTTC.

This clone has only one observation. V gene TRBV6-5 combines with J gene TRBJ1-3, with 7 bases aligning to TRBD1. The CDR3 is 14 amino acids. With 6 bases clipped from V and 3 bases from J, the junction kept 5 bases outside the gene matches. Germline values: CDR1 MNHEY, CDR2 SVGAGI. For the CDR3, the DNA is TGTGCCAGCAGAAACAGGGGTAATGGAAACACCATATATTTT. It encodes CASRNRGNGNTIYF.

V usage is TRBV11-2 and J usage is TRBJ2-1, with 8 bases matching TRBD1. Germline V gives CDR1 SGHAT, CDR2 FQNNGV. The CDR3 sequence is 15 residues long. V shed 8 bases and J 5 bases; nucleotides not matched to a gene: 11. As DNA, the CDR3 is TGTGCCAGCCGGGTCCGGGACAGGCCCCACAATGAGCAGTTCTTC. Translation: CASRVRDRPHNEQFF. Full variable domain (missing parts from reference TRBV11-2 and TRBJ2-1): EAGVAQSPRYKIIEKRQSVAFWCNPISGHATLYWYQQILGQGPKLLIQFQNNGVVDDSQLPKDRFSAERLKGVDSTLKIQPAKLEDSAVYLCASRVRDRPHNEQFFGPGTRLTVL.

In this sample, this clone turned up once. The rearrangement links TRBV7-8 to TRBJ2-1; no clear D. The CDR3 length is 14 residues. CDR1 and CDR2 (germline): SGHVS, FQNEAQ. Between the trimmed V and J ends, which lost 2 bases and 10 bases, there was a span of 15 bases. The CDR3 DNA reads as TGTGCCAGCAGCTTAAGCGAGCCTTGTATGGAGCAGTTCTTC. Amino acids: CASSLSEPCMEQFF.

The CDR3 protein is CASSQDQDGYTF. The CDR3 DNA sequence: TGTGCCAGCAGCCAAGATCAGGATGGCTACACCTTC. The V call is TRBV14, the J call TRBJ1-2; no clear D. The CDR3 has 12 residues. V was pared by 0 bases and J by 6 bases, with 5 bases between. The germline V gene encodes CDR1 SGHDN and CDR2 FVKESK.

The chain employs TRBV10-1 and TRBJ2-7, with a weak D call TRBD1 (6 bases). The germline V and J ends were trimmed by 2 bases and 2 bases, with 7 bases remaining between them. This CDR3 comprises 13 residues. Germline V CDR1 and CDR2: WNHNN, SYGVQD (reference sequence). As DNA, the CDR3 is TGCGCCAGCAGTGAGCACAGGGCCTACGAGCAGTACTTC. It specifies CASSEHRAYEQYF.